These 15 T cell receptor beta chains share one sample of origin, sequenced in a study of blood T cell repertoires in COVID-19. Sequencing used immunoSEQ multiplex PCR; TCRdb keeps in-frame clones, though not all of them. Of about 81,000 clones in the sample, around 90% were seen once. The sample consisted of peripheral blood. Every receptor here comes from a woman of 80 years or more with acute or convalescent COVID-19.

V and J are TRBV10-1 and TRBJ2-7; perhaps TRBD2 as D (6 bases). CDR3 length: 15 residues. CDR1 and CDR2 (germline): WNHNN, SYGVQD (reference sequence). The ends were cut back, 4 bases at V and 0 bases at J, with 13 bases in the middle. In DNA, the CDR3 is TGCGCCAGCAGTGGGGAAGGGAGGACCTCCTACGAGCAGTACTTC. Its translation: CASSGEGRTSYEQYF.

J is TRBJ2-1 and V is TRBV10-3, with 11 bases matching TRBD2. V shed 6 bases, J shed 7 bases, and the junction held 5 bases outside the gene matches. The CDR3 totals 14 residues. From germline, CDR1 is ENHRY and CDR2 SYGVKD. The CDR3 region has the DNA TGTGCCATCAGCGGGACTAGCGGCAGGAATGAGCAGTTCTTC. It codes for CAISGTSGRNEQFF.

The gene calls are TRBV19 and TRBJ2-1; 7 bases fit TRBD2. The CDR3 extends over 16 amino acids. V was pared by 4 bases and J by 6 bases, with 12 bases of the junction left unmatched. Germline V gene sequence: CDR1 LNHDA, CDR2 SQIVND (reference sequence). The CDR3 is CASSTQGGSLFNEQFF. The CDR3 nucleotides read TGTGCCAGTAGTACCCAGGGCGGGAGTTTATTCAATGAGCAGTTCTTC.

This chain links TRBV6-2 or TRBV6-3 with TRBJ1-1, with 9 bases matching TRBD1. The CDR3 has 12 residues. From germline, CDR1 is MNHEY and CDR2 SVGEGT. With 5 bases clipped from V and 11 bases from J, the junction kept 6 bases outside the gene matches. The CDR3 DNA reads as TGTGCCAGCAGTACGGGACAGGGCTGGGCTTTCTTT. Translation: CASSTGQGWAFF.

The gene calls are TRBV2 and TRBJ2-2, with 12 bases that match TRBD1. The V and J ends lost 6 bases and 7 bases, in that order; junction bases with no gene match: 9. This CDR3 contains 16 residues. The V gene's germline CDR1 is SNHLY and CDR2 FYNNEI. The CDR3 spells CASSARGTGGLGELFF. DNA for the CDR3: TGTGCCAGCAGCGCTAGGGGGACAGGGGGCCTCGGGGAGCTGTTTTTT.

V gene TRBV30 combines with J gene TRBJ2-5; D is unresolved. V lost 8 bases and J lost 6, with 16 bases in between. Germline CDR1 and CDR2: GTSNPN and SVGIG (reference sequence). This CDR3 is 12 amino acids long. Here the CDR3 reads CALEAPDQTQYF. The CDR3 region has the DNA TGTGCCCTCGAAGCCCCTGATCAGACCCAGTACTTC.

This chain joins TRBV5-1 and TRBJ2-5; 7 bases match TRBD2. CDR3 length: 15 residues. CDR1 and CDR2 (germline): SGHRS, YFSETQ. The V gene end was trimmed by 4 bases and the J gene end by 2 bases; junction bases not matched to a gene: 8. CDR3 amino acids: CASSRQGTNQETQYF. CDR3 coding DNA: TGCGCCAGCAGCCGACAAGGGACTAATCAAGAGACCCAGTACTTC.

In its sample, this clone was seen once. V gene TRBV19 combines with J gene TRBJ1-1; possibly TRBD1 for D (5 bases). The CDR3 covers 17 residues. From germline, CDR1 is LNHDA and CDR2 SQIVND (reference sequence). V was pared by 7 bases and J by 1 base, with 22 bases between. The CDR3 here is CASTVPFQGRKNTEAFF. The DNA for the CDR3 is TGTGCCAGTACCGTCCCCTTCCAGGGAAGGAAGAACACTGAAGCTTTCTTT.

This chain connects TRBV5-4 to TRBJ2-5; TRBD2 agrees at 9 bases. Germline loops: CDR1 SGHNT, CDR2 YYREEE (reference sequence). The V and J ends lost 0 bases and 5 bases, in that order; junction bases with no gene match: 2. CDR3 length equals 14 residues. CDR3 protein: CASSLGTSVETQYF. The CDR3 DNA sequence: TGTGCCAGCAGCTTGGGGACTAGCGTGGAGACCCAGTACTTC.

This sequence joins TRBV18 and TRBJ2-6; D remains unclear. The germline gives CDR1 KGHSH, CDR2 LQKENI. Trimming left V 3 bases short and J 5 bases short, with 11 bases between. This CDR3 is built from 15 residues. CDR3 nucleotides: TGTGCCAGCTCACCTGAGGTTTGGAGGGCCAACGTCCTGACTTTC. Protein sequence: CASSPEVWRANVLTF.

This clone was recorded once. The genes are TRBV27 and TRBJ2-5; 11 bases fit TRBD2. Germline V gene lookup returns CDR1 MNHEY and CDR2 SMNVEV (reference sequence). CDR3 length equals 15 residues. V lost 6 bases to trimming and J lost 5 bases; unmatched junction nucleotides: 8. The CDR3 sequence is CASRDGLAGRETQYF. The CDR3 coding sequence is TGTGCCAGCAGAGATGGACTAGCGGGTCGGGAGACCCAGTACTTC.

The V gene is TRBV5-1, the J gene TRBJ2-3, with D possibly being TRBD2 (5 bases). Looked up from germline, CDR1 is SGHRS and CDR2 is YFSETQ. The V end was cut by 4 bases, the J end by 6 bases, with 15 bases between. CDR3 length equals 14 residues. Written as DNA, the CDR3 is TGCGCCAGCAGCCGGACTCATTCAGCCGATACGCAGTATTTT. Translating it yields CASSRTHSADTQYF.

This chain uses TRBV12-5 with TRBJ2-1; tentative D call: TRBD2 (6 bases). Trimming removed 7 bases from V and 7 bases from J, with 14 bases in between. CDR3 length: 13 residues. Per the germline V gene, CDR1 is LGHNT and CDR2 is FRNRAP. The CDR3 spells CASAQTRANEQFF. The CDR3 DNA reads as TGTGCTAGTGCCCAGACTAGGGCTAATGAGCAGTTCTTC.

This clone was recorded once. The V gene is TRBV6-2 or TRBV6-3, the J gene TRBJ1-1, with TRBD1 matching over 9 bases. This CDR3 has 13 residues. Germline loops: CDR1 MNHEY, CDR2 SVGEGT. V dropped 5 bases and J dropped 4; count of bases not matched to a gene: 2. CDR3 bases: TGTGCCAGCAGTCTGACAGGGGGCACTGAAGCTTTCTTT. It encodes CASSLTGGTEAFF.

The rearrangement joins TRBV30 to TRBJ1-2, with 9 bases aligning to TRBD1. The CDR3 contains 14 residues. After removal of 3 bases from V and 4 bases from J, the junction contained 6 bases not matched to a gene. Germline values: CDR1 GTSNPN, CDR2 SVGIG (reference sequence). The chain's CDR3 is CAWSEMTGGYGYTF. For the CDR3, the DNA is TGTGCCTGGAGCGAGATGACAGGGGGCTATGGCTACACCTTC. Supplemented by reference TRBV30 and TRBJ1-2, the full variable domain reads SQTIHQWPATLVQPVGSPLSLECTVEGTSNPNLYWYRQAAGRGLQLLFYSVGIGQISSEVPQNLSASRPQDRQFILSSKKLLLSDSGFYLCAWSEMTGGYGYTFGSGTRLTVV.